The sequence of this TCR beta chain was determined in a study of CD8 T cells in ankylosing spondylitis. This clonotype was recorded many times. Its antigen remains unidentified. Each CDR3 protein gets one entry after TCRdb re-called the 5' RACE reads with MiXCR. The sample holds about 500,000 distinct CDR3 sequences; under 5.5% are singletons and the top ten take roughly 3.5%. The study's findings and limits: It appeared that ankylosing spondylitis blood was characterized by a TCR beta motif of roughly 8 highly homologous variants.

The TCR comes from a male donor with ankylosing spondylitis. Sequencing was performed on blood, either unsorted or a sorted T cell fraction (not recorded which).

CDR3 coding DNA: TGCAGTGCTAGTGTGACCGGGGAGCTGTTTTTT. Translation gives CSASVTGELFF. The chain is built from TRBV20-1 and TRBJ2-2, with no clear D. Trimming took 3 bases from V and 5 from J, leaving 4 bases between them. There are 11 residues in the CDR3. In germline, CDR1 is DFQATT, CDR2 SNEGSKA (reference sequence).